The 23 T cell receptor beta chains in this list originate from one sample, sequenced in a study of CD8+CD57+ T cells in acquired aplastic anemia. CD8+CD57+ cell expansion had been shown by flow cytometry in patients chosen for sequencing. Profiling of TCR beta VDJ combinations and CDR3 sequences used genomic DNA as template. TCRdb processed the reads anew with MiXCR; each CDR3 protein has one entry. The table lists 150,000 to 200,000 distinct CDR3 sequences, roughly half of them singletons, with about 9.7% in the top ten. Input material: sorted CD4+, CD8+, or CD8+CD57+ T cells (not recorded which) from PBMCs. Source of these receptors: a human donor with aplastic anemia.

The chain couples TRBV4-1 to TRBJ2-7; D gene unclear. Trimming cost V 0 bases and J 6 bases, with 9 bases left between them. The CDR3 runs to 13 residues. Germline CDR1 MGHRA, CDR2 YSYEKL. CDR3 sequence reads: CASSQDGLSEQYF. CDR3 coding DNA: TGCGCCAGCAGCCAAGATGGCCTGTCCGAGCAGTACTTC.

At least ten counts were recorded for this clonotype. The gene calls are TRBV5-1 and TRBJ2-5; D is uncertain. The CDR3 is made up of 14 amino acids. V was trimmed by 4 bases and J by 2 bases, leaving 12 bases between them. Germline assignment: CDR1 SGHRS and CDR2 YFSETQ. CDR3 protein: CASSALQWQETQYF. The CDR3 DNA sequence: TGCGCCAGCAGCGCCTTACAGTGGCAAGAGACCCAGTACTTC.

The chain has TRBV20-1 and TRBJ2-7, with 10 bases aligning to TRBD2. With 5 bases clipped from V and 4 bases from J, the junction kept 11 bases outside the gene matches. In germline, CDR1 is DFQATT, CDR2 SNEGSKA (reference sequence). The CDR3 consists of 15 residues. Here the CDR3 reads CSAWTSGGVVYEQYF. The CDR3 DNA follows: TGCAGTGCTTGGACCAGCGGGGGGGTCGTATACGAGCAGTACTTC.

This clonotype was recorded at least ten times. V is TRBV5-4 and J is TRBJ2-7, with 8 bases matching TRBD2. J was trimmed by 5 bases and V by 3 bases; bases with no gene match: 7. The germline gives CDR1 SGHNT, CDR2 YYREEE (reference sequence). There are 14 residues in the CDR3. CDR3 coding DNA: TGTGCCAGCAGCTCGCCGGGAGGGGTCGACGAGCAGTACTTC. Amino acid sequence: CASSSPGGVDEQYF.

Concerning this clonotype: Since a much larger clone is just one base distant, this may be a read error. The chain uses TRBV7-2 and TRBJ2-7, with TRBD2 identical over 9 bases. Germline CDR1 and CDR2: SGHTA and FQGNSA. The CDR3 sequence is 14 residues long. The trim removed 11 bases at V and 3 bases at J, leaving 11 bases unmatched. The CDR3 DNA follows: TGTGCCTGGTCCGGGGGACTAGCTGACTACGAGCAGTACTTC. Its translation: CAWSGGLADYEQYF.

V usage is TRBV19 and J usage is TRBJ2-5, with D unclear. V was shortened by 5 bases and J by 3 bases, with 10 bases between the two germline ends. The CDR3 loop spans 13 amino acids. Germline V gene lookup returns CDR1 LNHDA and CDR2 SQIVND (reference sequence). The CDR3 loop reads CASSWALEETQYF. In DNA, the CDR3 is TGTGCCAGTAGTTGGGCATTAGAAGAGACCCAGTACTTC.

About this clonotype itself: Without the conserved terminal phenylalanine or tryptophan, this CDR3 likely stems from a read error. This chain links TRBV10-1 with TRBJ2-7, with D unclear. The CDR3 totals 11 residues. Trimming took 7 bases from V and 0 from J, leaving 4 bases between them. Germline CDR1 and CDR2: WNHNN and SYGVQD (reference sequence). CDR3 in amino acids: CASTPSYEQYL. In DNA, the CDR3 is TGCGCCAGCACCCCCTCCTACGAGCAGTACTTA.

This chain uses TRBV24-1 with TRBJ1-5; 7 nucleotides agree with TRBD1. This CDR3 is built from 15 residues. After removal of 5 bases from V and 2 bases from J, the junction contained 5 bases not matched to a gene. From germline, CDR1 is KGHDR and CDR2 SFDVKD. Here the CDR3 DNA reads TGTGCCACCAGTGCCCCCGACAGGGGCAATCAGCCCCAGCATTTT. It yields the protein CATSAPDRGNQPQHF.

The chain recombines TRBV25-1 with TRBJ1-5; possibly TRBD1 for D (5 bases). V was shortened by 5 bases and J by 4 bases, with 12 bases between the two germline ends. The CDR3 covers 14 residues. Germline V CDR1 and CDR2: MGHDK, SYGVNS. CDR3 nucleotide sequence: TGTGCCAGCAGTTTCGGGGGGAGAAATCAGCCCCAGCATTTT. It yields the protein CASSFGGRNQPQHF.

This clonotype has a count of ten or more. The rearrangement links TRBV6-4 to TRBJ2-3; D call uncertain. The CDR3 totals 15 residues. The V end was cut by 4 bases, the J end by 2 bases, with 13 bases between. Germline V gives CDR1 MRHNA, CDR2 SNTAGT. This chain's CDR3 is CASSAEFNPTDTQYF. In nucleotides, the CDR3 is TGTGCCAGCAGTGCCGAGTTCAACCCCACAGATACGCAGTATTTT.

This rearrangement joins TRBV20-1 to TRBJ1-5, with 7 bases that match TRBD1. Trimming took 5 bases from V and 5 from J; bases not matched to a gene: 6. The CDR3 is 13 amino acids. Looked up from germline, CDR1 is DFQATT and CDR2 is SNEGSKA (reference sequence). CDR3: CSAPGQADQPQHF. CDR3 in DNA: TGCAGTGCTCCCGGACAGGCCGATCAGCCCCAGCATTTT.

The chain employs TRBV2 and TRBJ1-6, with unresolved D. Deletions cut 4 bases from V and 0 bases from J, with 7 bases between. The CDR3 has 15 amino acids. Germline-derived CDR1 and CDR2 are SNHLY and FYNNEI. The DNA of the CDR3 is TGTGCCAGCAGTGGAACCAGCTCCTATAATTCACCCCTCCACTTT. This translates into CASSGTSSYNSPLHF.

The gene calls are TRBV11-1 and TRBJ2-7; tentative D call: TRBD1 (6 bases). V was shortened by 5 bases and J by 4 bases, with 12 bases between the two germline ends. The germline gives CDR1 SGHAT, CDR2 FQDESV (reference sequence). The CDR3 loop spans 13 amino acids. CDR3 amino acids: CASSDTQGYEQYF. In DNA form, the CDR3 reads TGTGCCAGCAGCGACACACAGGGTTACGAGCAGTACTTC.

This clonotype has only a few counts. The V call is TRBV4-1, the J call TRBJ2-1; 9 bases are shared with TRBD1. Trimming at V came to 2 bases and at J to 10 bases, leaving 9 bases not matched to a gene. Germline CDR1 and CDR2: MGHRA and YSYEKL. The CDR3 length is 15 residues. Here the CDR3 DNA reads TGCGCCAGCAGCCAATCCCCCGGGACAGGGCGCGAGCAGTTCTTC. Residues: CASSQSPGTGREQFF.

The rearrangement links TRBV10-3 to TRBJ2-3; 8 bases agree with TRBD1. The CDR3 is 13 amino acids. The J segment lost 8 bases and the V segment lost 5 bases, leaving 6 bases of the junction unmatched. The germline gives CDR1 ENHRY, CDR2 SYGVKD. CDR3 in DNA: TGTGCCATCAGTAGGACAGGGTATCCTACGCAGTATTTT. This gives the protein CAISRTGYPTQYF.

There are a few counts of this clonotype. V and J are TRBV6-2 or TRBV6-3 and TRBJ2-4; D might be TRBD1 (5 bases). The CDR3 runs 13 residues. The germline gives CDR1 MNHEY, CDR2 SVGEGT. Trimming removed 2 bases from V and 10 bases from J, with 12 bases in between. The chain's CDR3 is CASSYDAGRIQYF. CDR3 sequence (DNA): TGTGCCAGCAGTTACGACGCAGGGCGGATTCAGTACTTC.

Ten or more counts support this clonotype. This chain connects TRBV2 to TRBJ1-1; D gene ambiguous. The CDR3 runs 13 residues. Germline lookup yields CDR1 SNHLY and CDR2 FYNNEI. V dropped 5 bases and J dropped 1 base, with 8 bases sitting between them. CDR3 region: CASSLDGNTEAFF. CDR3 DNA sequence: TGTGCCAGCAGTTTGGACGGGAACACTGAAGCTTTCTTT.

The rearrangement joins TRBV9 to TRBJ1-2, with 7 bases that match TRBD1. The CDR3 has 16 residues. Germline CDR1 is SGDLS and CDR2 is YYNGEE. V lost 4 bases to trimming and J lost 5 bases; unmatched junction nucleotides: 14. CDR3 sequence: CASSSQGLLPSYGYTF. DNA for the CDR3: TGTGCCAGCAGCTCACAGGGGTTGCTGCCTAGTTATGGCTACACCTTC. Full variable domain (remainder filled in from reference TRBV9 and TRBJ1-2): DSGVTQTPKHLITATGQRVTLRCSPRSGDLSVYWYQQSLDQGLQFLIQYYNGEERAKGNILERFSAQQFPDLHSELNLSSLELGDSALYFCASSSQGLLPSYGYTFGSGTRLTVV.

The chain joins TRBV5-5 to TRBJ1-5; D gene uncertain. The ends were cut back, 2 bases at V and 3 bases at J, with 6 bases in the middle. This CDR3 comprises 13 residues. Germline values: CDR1 SGHKS, CDR2 YYEKEE (reference sequence). Written as DNA, the CDR3 is TGTGCCAGCAGCTTAGACCCCAATCAGCCCCAGCATTTT. This translates into CASSLDPNQPQHF.

The table lists this clonotype with a count of one. The J gene is TRBJ1-1, the V gene TRBV5-4; no clear D. The CDR3 is made up of 12 amino acids. CDR1 SGHNT and CDR2 YYREEE come from the germline V gene (reference sequence). V gave up 1 base and J gave up 3 bases, with 4 bases separating them. The CDR3 DNA is TGTGCCAGCAGCTTGATGGACACTGAAGCTTTCTTT. Its protein is CASSLMDTEAFF.

This clonotype was recorded many times. The chain recombines TRBV9 with TRBJ2-5; 7 nucleotides match TRBD1. Germline trimming cut 3 bases from V and 1 base from J; bases unmatched to any gene: 3. The CDR3 totals 14 residues. Germline loops: CDR1 SGDLS, CDR2 YYNGEE. CDR3 sequence reads: CASSEGTAQETQYF. The CDR3, as DNA: TGTGCCAGCAGCGAGGGGACAGCCCAAGAGACCCAGTACTTC. The variable domain in full, completed from reference TRBV9 and TRBJ2-5, reads DSGVTQTPKHLITATGQRVTLRCSPRSGDLSVYWYQQSLDQGLQFLIQYYNGEERAKGNILERFSAQQFPDLHSELNLSSLELGDSALYFCASSEGTAQETQYFGPGTRLLVL.

The CDR3 nucleotides are TGTGCCAGTCTAGCGGGAGAAGGGAATGAGCAGTTCTTC. This codes for CASLAGEGNEQFF. This chain links TRBV10-3 with TRBJ2-1, with 10 bases that match TRBD2. With V trimmed by 10 bases and J by 7 bases, 7 bases remained unmatched. Per the germline V gene, CDR1 is ENHRY and CDR2 is SYGVKD. The CDR3 consists of 13 residues.

The V and J genes are TRBV5-4 and TRBJ2-3; TRBD1 or TRBD2 may be the D gene (6 bases each). CDR1 and CDR2 (germline): SGHNT, YYREEE (reference sequence). V was clipped by 3 bases and J by 0 bases, with 11 bases between them. This CDR3 is built from 15 residues. CDR3 sequence (DNA): TGTGCCAGCAGCTATGAGGGGGGAAGCACAGATACGCAGTATTTT. It encodes CASSYEGGSTDTQYF. The variable domain in full, with the rest retrieved from reference TRBV5-4 and TRBJ2-3, is ETGVTQSPTHLIKTRGQQVTLRCSSQSGHNTVSWYQQALGQGPQFIFQYYREEENGRGNFPPRFSGLQFPNYSSELNVNALELDDSALYLCASSYEGGSTDTQYFGPGTRLTVL.